A selection of T cell receptor beta chains follows, all from one sample in a study of CD8+CD57+ T cells in acquired aplastic anemia. TCRdb re-derived calls from the reads in MiXCR, one entry per CDR3 protein. The sample holds a few hundred thousand distinct CDR3 sequences, 61% seen once. Sequencing input: sorted CD4+, CD8+, or CD8+CD57+ T cells (not recorded which) from PBMCs. The receptor source for this set is a human donor in good health. CDR3s include the opening cysteine and the closing phenylalanine or tryptophan. The D gene is left open where the match is weak. A row's size may be missing; if present it is once, few, many or a size class.

TRBV7-9	TRBJ1-2	NA	NA	TGTGACAGCAGCTCACCTTGGAAAGCATCTAACTATGGCTACACCTTC	CDSSSPWKASNYGYTF
TRBV4-1	TRBJ1-1	NA	few	TGCGCCAGCAGCCAAGTGGGCAGGGTAGGCACTGAAGCTTTCTTT	CASSQVGRVGTEAFF
TRBV6-5	TRBJ2-2	TRBD2	many	TGTGCCAGCAGTTACCCAAACAGCGGGGGGGGCACCGGGGAGCTGTTTTTT	CASSYPNSGGGTGELFF
TRBV4-1	TRBJ2-1	TRBD2	few	TGCGCCAGCAGCCAAGGTCGATCCGGGGGGTTCTACAATGAGCAGTTCTTC	CASSQGRSGGFYNEQFF
TRBV7-9	TRBJ2-6	NA	NA	TGTGCCCATGACTCTGGGGCCAACGTCCTGACTTTC	CAHDSGANVLTF
TRBV7-2	TRBJ2-7	TRBD2	few	TGTGCCAGCAGCCCACGGACTAGCGGGTACGAGCAGTACTTC	CASSPRTSGYEQYF
TRBV10-3	TRBJ2-3	NA	NA	TGTGCCATCGCCAGCGAGGACAGCACAGATACGCAGTATTTT	CAIASEDSTDTQYF
TRBV5-1	TRBJ2-7	TRBD1	few	TGCGCCAGCAGCCCAAGACAGGGTGGGAACGAGCAGTACTTC	CASSPRQGGNEQYF
TRBV7-2	TRBJ2-5	TRBD2	NA	TGTGCCAGCAGCCCCACGGGAGGGGCAACGCAAGAGACCCAGTACTTC	CASSPTGGATQETQYF
TRBV10-3	TRBJ2-7	NA	NA	TGTGCCATCAGTTACGGGGCGCTCGAGCAGTACTTC	CAISYGALEQYF